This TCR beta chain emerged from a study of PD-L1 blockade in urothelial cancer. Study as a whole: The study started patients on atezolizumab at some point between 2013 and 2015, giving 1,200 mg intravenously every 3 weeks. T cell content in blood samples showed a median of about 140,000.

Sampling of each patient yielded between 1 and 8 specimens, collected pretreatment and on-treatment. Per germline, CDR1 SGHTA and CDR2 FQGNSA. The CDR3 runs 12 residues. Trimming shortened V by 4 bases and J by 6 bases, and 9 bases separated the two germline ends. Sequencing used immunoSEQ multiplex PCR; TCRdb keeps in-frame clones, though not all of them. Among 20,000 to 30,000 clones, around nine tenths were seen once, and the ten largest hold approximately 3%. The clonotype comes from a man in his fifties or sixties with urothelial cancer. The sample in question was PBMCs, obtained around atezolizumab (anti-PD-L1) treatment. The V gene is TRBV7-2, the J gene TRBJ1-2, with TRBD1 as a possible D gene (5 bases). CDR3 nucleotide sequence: TGTGCCAGCAGCTCGTCAGGGCATGGCTACACCTTC. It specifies CASSSSGHGYTF. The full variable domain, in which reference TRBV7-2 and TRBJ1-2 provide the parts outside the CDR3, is GAGVSQSPSNKVTEKGKDVELRCDPISGHTALYWYRQSLGQGLEFLIYFQGNSAPDKSGLPSDRFSAERTGGSVSTLTIQRTQQEDSAVYLCASSSSGHGYTFGSGTRLTVV.